The T cell receptor (beta chain) under discussion was sequenced for a study of regulatory T cells in long-lasting Graves disease. Time point noted: newly diagnosed GD, antithyroid drugs for less than 3 months. PBMCs were the source of the RNA used for TCR sequencing. The authors built TCR beta libraries using iRepertoire HTBI primers and Arm-PCR of CDR3 regions. Via MiXCR, TCRdb re-called the multiplex PCR reads, giving one row per CDR3 protein. The sample has 400,000 to 500,000 distinct CDR3 sequences; 13% to 15% are singletons. Trimming removed 1 base from V and 2 bases from J, with 21 bases in between. Germline V gene data show CDR1 as SGHVS and CDR2 as FQNEAQ. The CDR3 runs 19 residues. Overall study findings and caveats: Persistent patients shared more public clonotypes (2,741) than new patients (nearly 1,000). Persistent disease was associated with favored TRBV28 usage and with favored use of TRBJ1-2 and TRBJ2-5. Small numbers of samples may have cut accuracy.

This clonotype has at least ten counts. As yet, its antigen is unknown. These data also formed part of another study, on T cells in Graves' hyperthyroidism and ophthalmopathy. Per that paper: Aged 18 to 65, the patients had hyperthyroidism that was newly diagnosed and had lasted under 2 months.

The source is a woman aged 45-65 years with Graves disease. V is TRBV7-8 and J is TRBJ1-5; weak D call: TRBD1 (6 bases). Sequenced here: peripheral blood mononuclear cells (PBMCs), sampled at new diagnosis, from a patient treated with antithyroid drugs. CDR3 loop: CASSLVGLGGQVGNQPQHF. The CDR3 DNA is TGTGCCAGCAGCTTAGTGGGTCTTGGGGGGCAGGTTGGCAATCAGCCCCAGCATTTT.